This T cell receptor beta chain was sequenced during a study of cytomegalovirus exposure and HLA in healthy donors. Turning to the study itself: Prior work identified more than 90 million unique TCR beta sequences in 190 million or so T cells.

The CDR3 sequence is 14 residues long. The V gene's germline CDR1 is SEHNR and CDR2 FQNEAQ (reference sequence). Trimming removed 4 bases from V and 4 bases from J, with 13 bases in between. 60 Vbeta and 13 Jbeta primers were used in PCR. The repertoire was sequenced with immunoSEQ multiplex PCR; TCRdb's copy has only in-frame clones and lacks some. The sample contains 210,000 or so clones, 77% of which appear only once. The sequence was obtained from a woman in her fifties or sixties in good health and CMV-seropositive. Sequencing input: PBMCs. J is TRBJ1-1 and V is TRBV7-9; D is possibly TRBD1 (5 bases). This chain's CDR3 is CASSYVDRSTEAFF. The CDR3 DNA follows: TGTGCCAGCAGCTACGTCGACAGAAGCACTGAAGCTTTCTTT.